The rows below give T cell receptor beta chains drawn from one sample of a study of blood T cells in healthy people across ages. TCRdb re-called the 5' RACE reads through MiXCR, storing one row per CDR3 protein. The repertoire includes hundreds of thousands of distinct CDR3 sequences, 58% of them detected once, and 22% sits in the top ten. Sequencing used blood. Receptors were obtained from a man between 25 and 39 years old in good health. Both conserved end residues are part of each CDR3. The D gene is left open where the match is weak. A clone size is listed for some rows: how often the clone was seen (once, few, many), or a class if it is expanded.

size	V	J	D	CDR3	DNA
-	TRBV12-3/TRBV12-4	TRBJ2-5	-	CASSGYTQYF	TGTGCCAGCAGCGGCTATACCCAGTACTTC
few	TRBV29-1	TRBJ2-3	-	CSVERGTDTQYF	TGCAGCGTTGAACGGGGCACAGATACGCAGTATTTT
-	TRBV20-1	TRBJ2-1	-	CSARADGGDEQFF	TGCAGTGCTAGAGCTGACGGGGGAGATGAGCAGTTCTTC
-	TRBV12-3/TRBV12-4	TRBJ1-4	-	CASNSAGLREKLFF	TGTGCCAGCAATTCGGCAGGCCTAAGAGAAAAACTGTTTTTT
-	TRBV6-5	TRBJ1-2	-	CASSYSSYSLTYGYTF	TGTGCCAGCAGTTACTCGAGTTACAGCCTTACCTATGGCTACACCTTC
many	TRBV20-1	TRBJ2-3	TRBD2	CSASPMGGSSTDTQYF	TGCAGTGCTAGCCCTATGGGCGGGAGCAGCACAGATACGCAGTATTTT
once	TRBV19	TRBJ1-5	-	CASSPKQTFNQPQHF	TGTGCCAGTAGTCCAAAACAGACTTTCAATCAGCCCCAGCATTTT
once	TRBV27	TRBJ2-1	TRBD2	CASSSPSGSSYNEQFF	TGTGCCAGCAGTTCCCCTAGCGGAAGCTCCTACAATGAGCAGTTCTTC
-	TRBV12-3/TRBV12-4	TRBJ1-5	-	CASSFGRNNQPQHF	TGTGCCAGCAGTTTTGGGAGGAACAATCAGCCCCAGCATTTT
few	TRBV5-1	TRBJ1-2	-	CASSWDVSNYGYTF	TGCGCCAGCTCATGGGACGTCTCTAACTATGGCTACACCTTC
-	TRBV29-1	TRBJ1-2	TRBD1	CSVGTGRGGYTF	TGCAGCGTTGGGACAGGGCGTGGGGGCTACACCTTC
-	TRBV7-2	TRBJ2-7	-	CASSSPPLGQYF	TGTGCCAGCAGCTCGCCTCCACTTGGGCAGTACTTC
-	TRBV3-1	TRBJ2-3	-	CASSQGHGDTQYF	TGTGCCAGCAGCCAAGGGCATGGTGATACGCAGTATTTT
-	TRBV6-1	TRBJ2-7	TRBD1	CASSEQGESSYEQYF	TGTGCCAGCAGTGAACAGGGGGAGAGCTCCTACGAGCAGTACTTC
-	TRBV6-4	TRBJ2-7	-	CASSELQGYEQYF	TGTGCCAGCAGTGAGCTACAGGGTTACGAGCAGTACTTC
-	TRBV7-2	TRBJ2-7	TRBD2	CASSPEVGAGAYEQYF	TGTGCCAGCAGCCCGGAGGTTGGGGCGGGGGCCTACGAGCAGTACTTC
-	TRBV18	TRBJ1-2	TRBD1	CASSLEGQDYGYTF	TGTGCCAGCTCACTAGAGGGACAGGACTATGGCTACACCTTC
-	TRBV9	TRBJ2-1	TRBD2	CASSPRTSSYNEQFF	TGTGCCAGCAGCCCCCGGACTAGCTCCTACAATGAGCAGTTCTTC
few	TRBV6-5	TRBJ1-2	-	CASRQPGDNYGYTF	TGTGCCAGCAGACAACCAGGGGATAACTATGGCTACACCTTC
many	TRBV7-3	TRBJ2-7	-	CASSLGAGPYEQYF	TGTGCCAGCAGCTTAGGTGCGGGGCCCTACGAGCAGTACTTC
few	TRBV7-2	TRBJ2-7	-	CASSRSTYNEQYF	TGTGCCAGCAGCCGGAGCACCTACAATGAGCAGTACTTC
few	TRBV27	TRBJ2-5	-	CASRPGTLWRETQYF	TGTGCCAGCAGGCCGGGGACTCTGTGGAGAGAGACCCAGTACTTC
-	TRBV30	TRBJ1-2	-	CAWTVRGGAGGYTF	TGTGCCTGGACCGTACGCGGCGGGGCGGGCGGCTACACCTTC
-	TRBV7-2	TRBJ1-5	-	CASSCWFNQPQHF	TGTGCCAGCAGCTGTTGGTTCAATCAGCCCCAGCATTTT
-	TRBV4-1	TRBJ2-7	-	CASSPGLYYEQYF	TGCGCCAGCAGCCCAGGACTCTACTACGAGCAGTACTTC
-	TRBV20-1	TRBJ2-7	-	CSASEGRYEQYF	TGCAGTGCTAGCGAGGGACGCTACGAGCAGTACTTC
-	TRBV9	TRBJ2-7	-	CASSVALGYEQYF	TGTGCCAGCAGCGTAGCTCTTGGCTACGAGCAGTACTTC
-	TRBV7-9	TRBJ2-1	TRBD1	CASSLVGTGPNEQFF	TGTGCCAGCAGCTTAGTGGGGACAGGTCCCAATGAGCAGTTCTTC
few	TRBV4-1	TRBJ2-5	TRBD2	CASSQERRGNKIQETQYF	TGCGCCAGCAGCCAAGAACGGCGGGGGAATAAGATCCAAGAGACCCAGTACTTC
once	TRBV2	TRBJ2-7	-	CASTKGAYEQYF	TGTGCCAGCACCAAGGGGGCCTACGAGCAGTACTTC
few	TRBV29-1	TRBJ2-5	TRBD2	CSVARTSGRKTQYF	TGCAGCGTTGCCCGGACTAGCGGGAGAAAGACCCAGTACTTC
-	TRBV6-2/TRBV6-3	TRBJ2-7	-	CASSQGRADSYEQYF	TGTGCCAGCAGTCAGGGACGAGCGGACTCCTACGAGCAGTACTTC
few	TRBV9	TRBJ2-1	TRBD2	CASSGLAMNEQFF	TGTGCCAGCAGCGGACTAGCTATGAATGAGCAGTTCTTC
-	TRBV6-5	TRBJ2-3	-	CASSYSMGMGLAGSTDTQYF	TGTGCCAGCAGTTACTCTATGGGGATGGGGCTCGCGGGAAGCACAGATACGCAGTATTTT
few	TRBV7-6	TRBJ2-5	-	CASSQRPQETQYF	TGTGCCAGCAGCCAAAGGCCCCAAGAGACCCAGTACTTC
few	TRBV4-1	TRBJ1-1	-	CASSQDGIPGWNTEAFF	TGCGCCAGCAGCCAAGACGGGATCCCGGGGTGGAACACTGAAGCTTTCTTT
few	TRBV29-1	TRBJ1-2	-	CSVASTPNYGYTF	TGCAGCGTTGCAAGTACCCCTAACTATGGCTACACCTTC
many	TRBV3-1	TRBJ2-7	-	CASSQQTGPSPYEQYF	TGTGCCAGCAGCCAACAGACAGGCCCATCCCCCTACGAGCAGTACTTC
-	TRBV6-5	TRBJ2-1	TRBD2	CASSPGLGSHNEQFF	TGTGCCAGCAGCCCGGGACTAGGGTCCCACAATGAGCAGTTCTTC
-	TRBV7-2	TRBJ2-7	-	CASSLVGGMNKQEQYF	TGTGCCAGCAGCTTAGTGGGAGGCATGAACAAGCAGGAGCAGTACTTC
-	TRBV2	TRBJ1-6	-	CASRDRDRLNSPLHF	TGTGCCAGCAGAGACCGGGACCGACTAAATTCACCCCTCCACTTT
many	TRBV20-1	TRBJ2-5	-	CSAGGRRETQYF	TGCAGTGCTGGAGGGCGTAGAGAGACCCAGTACTTC
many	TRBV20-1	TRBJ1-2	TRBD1	CSASPGQGIYGYTF	TGCAGTGCTAGTCCGGGACAGGGAATCTATGGCTACACCTTC
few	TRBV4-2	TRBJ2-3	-	CASSQAPGGGTDTQYF	TGTGCCAGCAGCCAAGCTCCCGGGGGAGGCACAGATACGCAGTATTTT
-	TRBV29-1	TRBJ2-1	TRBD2	CSAPAGTSGSVYEQFF	TGCAGCGCTCCGGCGGGGACTAGCGGGAGTGTATATGAGCAGTTCTTC
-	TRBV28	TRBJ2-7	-	CASSPSRGRAQGAHQGEQYF	TGTGCCAGCAGTCCCTCTCGAGGGAGAGCGCAGGGTGCCCATCAGGGCGAGCAGTACTTC
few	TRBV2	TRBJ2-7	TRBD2	CASSRTSGGAESYEQYF	TGTGCCAGCAGTCGGACTAGCGGGGGGGCCGAATCGTACGAGCAGTACTTC
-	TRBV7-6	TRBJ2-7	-	CASSLRSGAGSYEQYF	TGTGCCAGCAGCTTACGGTCGGGAGCAGGATCCTACGAGCAGTACTTC
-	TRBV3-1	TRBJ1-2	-	CASSHRSVANYGYTF	TGTGCCAGCAGCCACCGGAGCGTCGCTAACTATGGCTACACCTTC
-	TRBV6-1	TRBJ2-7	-	CASKEIGSYEQYF	TGTGCCAGCAAAGAGATTGGCTCCTACGAGCAGTACTTC
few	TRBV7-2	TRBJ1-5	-	CASSTGNSPQHF	TGTGCCAGCAGCACTGGGAACAGCCCCCAGCATTTT
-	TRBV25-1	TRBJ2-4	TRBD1	CASSLSGGLGDIQYF	TGTGCCAGCAGTCTCTCAGGGGGCTTGGGGGACATTCAGTACTTC
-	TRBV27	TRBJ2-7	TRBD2	CASSTRTSGRTSSYEQYF	TGTGCCAGCAGTACGCGGACTAGCGGGAGGACCAGCTCCTACGAGCAGTACTTC
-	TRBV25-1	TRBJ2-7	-	CASSAGHSYEQYF	TGTGCCAGCAGTGCGGGACACTCCTACGAGCAGTACTTC
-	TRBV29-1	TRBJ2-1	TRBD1	CSVEDLGQGDEQFF	TGCAGCGTTGAAGATCTCGGACAGGGTGATGAGCAGTTCTTC
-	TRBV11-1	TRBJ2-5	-	CASSHNSGFGQETQYF	TGTGCCAGCAGCCACAACTCGGGGTTCGGACAAGAGACCCAGTACTTC
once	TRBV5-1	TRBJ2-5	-	CASSPDGEGEQYF	TGCGCCAGCAGCCCGGACGGGGAGGGGGAGCAGTACTTC
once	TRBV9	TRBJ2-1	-	CASSVGAPETTTYNEQFF	TGTGCCAGCAGCGTAGGGGCCCCTGAGACAACCACCTACAATGAGCAGTTCTTC
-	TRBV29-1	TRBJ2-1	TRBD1	CSAGQGGNNEQFF	TGCAGCGCGGGACAGGGAGGGAACAATGAGCAGTTCTTC
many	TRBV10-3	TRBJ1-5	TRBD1	CAISEGTGGSKQPQHF	TGTGCCATCAGTGAGGGGACAGGGGGCTCAAAACAGCCCCAGCATTTT